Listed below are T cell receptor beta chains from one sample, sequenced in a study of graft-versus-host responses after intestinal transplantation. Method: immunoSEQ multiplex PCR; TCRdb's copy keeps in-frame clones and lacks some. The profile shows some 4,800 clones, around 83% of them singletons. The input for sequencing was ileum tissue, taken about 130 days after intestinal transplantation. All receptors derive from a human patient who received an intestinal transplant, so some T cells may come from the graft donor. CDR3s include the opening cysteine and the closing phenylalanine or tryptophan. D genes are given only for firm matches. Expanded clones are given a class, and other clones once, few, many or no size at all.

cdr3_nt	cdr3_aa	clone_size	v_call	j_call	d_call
TGTGCCAGCAGCGGACGAATAGCGGGAGGTATCTACGAGCAGTACTTC	CASSGRIAGGIYEQYF	NA	TRBV9	TRBJ2-7	TRBD2
TGTGCCAGCAGTTTACGGAGAACAGGGGGTCAAGAGACCCAGTACTTC	CASSLRRTGGQETQYF	NA	TRBV27	TRBJ2-5	TRBD1
TGTGCCAGCAGTTTAGCTGGACAGGGCTCTGGAAACACCATATATTTT	CASSLAGQGSGNTIYF	NA	TRBV28	TRBJ1-3	TRBD1
TGTGCCAGCAGTGAATTTACGGGAACGAACACCGGGGAGCTGTTTTTT	CASSEFTGTNTGELFF	NA	TRBV25-1	TRBJ2-2	NA
TGTGCCAGCAGCAACAGGGGAGGAGAGGAGACCCAGTACTTC	CASSNRGGEETQYF	NA	TRBV25-1	TRBJ2-5	NA
TGTGCCAGCAGCCAAGATCAAAGCGGAGGGTACAATGAGCAGTTCTTC	CASSQDQSGGYNEQFF	NA	TRBV4-2	TRBJ2-1	NA
TGTGCCAGCAGAAATACAGGGGACAATCAGCCCCAGCATTTT	CASRNTGDNQPQHF	NA	TRBV6-1	TRBJ1-5	TRBD1
TGTGCCATCGGGATTACCTACGAGCAGTACTTC	CAIGITYEQYF	NA	TRBV10-3	TRBJ2-7	NA
TGTGCCAGCAGATCCTCGGTCGGGCGCGAAAACATTCAGTACTTC	CASRSSVGRENIQYF	NA	TRBV6-5	TRBJ2-4	NA
TGTGCAGGGAGGGGGGCAGATACGCAGTATTTT	CAGRGADTQYF	NA	TRBV6-1	TRBJ2-3	NA
TGTGCCAGCAGCTTAACTCCTAGCGGGACCGACGGGGAGCTGTTTTTT	CASSLTPSGTDGELFF	NA	TRBV7-3	TRBJ2-2	TRBD2
TGTGCCAGCAGCTCCTCCGGGACATCCATTCGCGAGCAGTACTTC	CASSSSGTSIREQYF	NA	TRBV11-1	TRBJ2-7	NA
TGTGCCATCAGGGCGGGGGACTCTGGAAACACCATATATTTT	CAIRAGDSGNTIYF	NA	TRBV10-3	TRBJ1-3	NA
TGTGCCAGCAGTTTATTCGAGCAGGGGTTCTCCTACAATGAGCAGTTCTTC	CASSLFEQGFSYNEQFF	NA	TRBV27	TRBJ2-1	NA
TGTGCCAGCAGCTCTTTACTAGCGGGGGAGTACAATGAGCAGTTCTTC	CASSSLLAGEYNEQFF	NA	TRBV7-2	TRBJ2-1	TRBD2
TGCGCCAGCAGCCAAGCGGGGGGGTTAACAGGGGTCTACGAGCAGTACTTC	CASSQAGGLTGVYEQYF	NA	TRBV4-1	TRBJ2-7	NA
TGTGCCAGCAGCTTAGCGGGAGGGCCGAAAACCGGGGAGCTGTTTTTT	CASSLAGGPKTGELFF	NA	TRBV11-2	TRBJ2-2	TRBD2
TGTGCCACGTATGGAAACACCATATATTTT	CATYGNTIYF	NA	TRBV6-6	TRBJ1-3	NA
TGTGCCAGCAGTTTCACGGACTTCTACTCCTACAATGAGCAGTTCTTC	CASSFTDFYSYNEQFF	NA	TRBV28	TRBJ2-1	NA
TGTGCCAGCAGTCATTGGCGGGGGGGCCTTAGCGGGGAGCTGTTTTTT	CASSHWRGGLSGELFF	NA	TRBV6-6	TRBJ2-2	TRBD2
TGCGCCAGCACCTTATCGACAGGACCTCACTATGGCTACACCTTC	CASTLSTGPHYGYTF	once	TRBV4-1	TRBJ1-2	NA
TGTGCCACCAGCGGATCCCTAGCGCACACAGATACGCAGTATTTT	CATSGSLAHTDTQYF	NA	TRBV15	TRBJ2-3	NA
TGTGCCAGCTCCGGGACAGGCTACAATGAGCAGTTCTTC	CASSGTGYNEQFF	few	TRBV2	TRBJ2-1	TRBD1
TGTGCCAGCGCGGACCGAATGAACACTGAAGCTTTCTTT	CASADRMNTEAFF	NA	TRBV19	TRBJ1-1	NA